The rows below give T cell receptor beta chains drawn from one sample of a study of OX40 agonist ivuxolimab in advanced cancers. The method was immunoSEQ multiplex PCR; TCRdb's version includes in-frame clones alone and lacks a portion of them. The sample holds roughly 71,000 clones, about 79% seen once. The material sequenced was CD4+ or CD8+ T cells sorted from blood, taken in a trial of the OX40 agonist ivuxolimab. The source is an adult with an advanced solid tumor such as melanoma, head and neck, liver or kidney cancer. Both conserved end residues are part of each CDR3. Each record gives: clone size, J gene, V gene, D gene, CDR3 protein, CDR3 DNA. D genes are given only for firm matches. The size field is filled for only some rows; it gives once, few, many or a size class.

clone size: NA
J gene: TRBJ1-2
V gene: TRBV7-2
D gene: NA
CDR3 protein: CASSLGQGWLGYTF
CDR3 DNA: TGTGCCAGCAGCTTAGGGCAGGGGTGGCTTGGCTACACCTTC

clone size: NA
J gene: TRBJ2-2
V gene: TRBV2
D gene: NA
CDR3 protein: CASRRPTGELFF
CDR3 DNA: TGTGCCAGCAGAAGACCTACCGGGGAGCTGTTTTTT

clone size: NA
J gene: TRBJ2-1
V gene: TRBV28
D gene: TRBD1
CDR3 protein: CASSLSGGTGGFGEQFF
CDR3 DNA: TGTGCCAGCAGTTTATCGGGTGGCACAGGGGGCTTCGGTGAGCAGTTCTTC

clone size: NA
J gene: TRBJ2-5
V gene: TRBV27
D gene: NA
CDR3 protein: CASSSGLYGGPETQYF
CDR3 DNA: TGTGCCAGCAGTTCCGGGCTTTACGGGGGCCCAGAGACCCAGTACTTC

clone size: NA
J gene: TRBJ1-3
V gene: TRBV5-1
D gene: NA
CDR3 protein: CASSLVEGSSGNTIYF
CDR3 DNA: TGCGCCAGCAGCTTGGTGGAGGGGAGCTCTGGAAACACCATATATTTT

clone size: NA
J gene: TRBJ2-7
V gene: TRBV18
D gene: TRBD2
CDR3 protein: CASSRLAGVTYEQYF
CDR3 DNA: TGTGCCAGCTCACGCCTAGCGGGAGTCACCTACGAGCAGTACTTC

clone size: many
J gene: TRBJ2-1
V gene: TRBV19
D gene: NA
CDR3 protein: CASSTGFNEQFF
CDR3 DNA: TGTGCCAGTAGTACAGGATTCAATGAGCAGTTCTTC

clone size: NA
J gene: TRBJ2-3
V gene: TRBV7-3
D gene: TRBD2
CDR3 protein: CASSFGTSETDTQYF
CDR3 DNA: TGTGCCAGCAGCTTCGGGACTAGCGAGACAGATACGCAGTATTTT

clone size: NA
J gene: TRBJ2-7
V gene: TRBV5-1
D gene: NA
CDR3 protein: CASSLREGEQYF
CDR3 DNA: TGCGCCAGCAGCCTCAGGGAAGGCGAGCAGTACTTC

clone size: NA
J gene: TRBJ2-2
V gene: TRBV7-8
D gene: TRBD2
CDR3 protein: CASSGASGSTGELFF
CDR3 DNA: TGTGCCAGCAGCGGCGCTAGCGGAAGCACCGGGGAGCTGTTTTTT

clone size: NA
J gene: TRBJ2-1
V gene: TRBV29-1
D gene: TRBD1
CDR3 protein: CSVPGQGFPYNEQFF
CDR3 DNA: TGCAGCGTGCCCGGACAGGGGTTCCCCTACAATGAGCAGTTCTTC

clone size: NA
J gene: TRBJ1-5
V gene: TRBV21-1
D gene: NA
CDR3 protein: CASSKARWRCGNQPQHF
CDR3 DNA: TGTGCCAGCAGCAAAGCGCGGTGGAGGTGTGGCAATCAGCCCCAGCATTTT

clone size: NA
J gene: TRBJ1-1
V gene: TRBV29-1
D gene: TRBD1
CDR3 protein: CSGTGGGWTEAFF
CDR3 DNA: TGCAGCGGCACAGGGGGCGGTTGGACTGAAGCTTTCTTT

clone size: NA
J gene: TRBJ2-1
V gene: TRBV19
D gene: NA
CDR3 protein: CASSRNQYNEQFF
CDR3 DNA: TGTGCCAGTAGCCGAAACCAATACAATGAGCAGTTCTTC

clone size: once
J gene: TRBJ1-2
V gene: TRBV20-1
D gene: NA
CDR3 protein: CSALRDYGYTF
CDR3 DNA: TGCAGTGCACTGCGGGACTATGGCTACACCTTC

clone size: NA
J gene: TRBJ1-4
V gene: TRBV5-1
D gene: TRBD1
CDR3 protein: CASSDEDRGGNEKLFF
CDR3 DNA: TGCGCCAGCAGCGACGAAGACAGGGGAGGTAATGAAAAACTGTTTTTT

clone size: NA
J gene: TRBJ1-4
V gene: TRBV6-1
D gene: NA
CDR3 protein: CASTTGGAGEKLFF
CDR3 DNA: TGTGCCAGCACCACGGGGGGGGCTGGTGAAAAACTGTTTTTT

clone size: once
J gene: TRBJ2-4
V gene: TRBV28
D gene: NA
CDR3 protein: CASSPPGQGRLIQYF
CDR3 DNA: TGTGCCAGCAGTCCCCCGGGGCAGGGGCGTCTCATTCAGTACTTC

clone size: NA
J gene: TRBJ1-2
V gene: TRBV11-2
D gene: NA
CDR3 protein: CASSLDKPRVRFTF
CDR3 DNA: TGTGCCAGCAGCTTAGATAAGCCGAGGGTTCGGTTCACCTTC

clone size: few
J gene: TRBJ1-4
V gene: TRBV30
D gene: TRBD1
CDR3 protein: CAWSDPTGAIEKLFF
CDR3 DNA: TGTGCCTGGAGTGACCCAACAGGGGCTATTGAAAAACTGTTTTTT

clone size: NA
J gene: TRBJ1-4
V gene: TRBV7-2
D gene: NA
CDR3 protein: CASSRLNEKLFF
CDR3 DNA: TGTGCCAGCAGCCGTCTTAATGAAAAACTGTTTTTT

clone size: NA
J gene: TRBJ2-1
V gene: TRBV9
D gene: NA
CDR3 protein: CASSVDANEQFF
CDR3 DNA: TGTGCCAGCAGCGTAGATGCAAATGAGCAGTTCTTC

clone size: NA
J gene: TRBJ1-2
V gene: TRBV9
D gene: TRBD1
CDR3 protein: CASSAGTGPDGYTF
CDR3 DNA: TGTGCCAGCAGCGCAGGGACAGGGCCGGATGGCTACACCTTC

clone size: NA
J gene: TRBJ1-4
V gene: TRBV21-1
D gene: NA
CDR3 protein: CASSKVWGQGGAIEKLFF
CDR3 DNA: TGTGCCAGCAGCAAAGTATGGGGACAGGGTGGGGCAATCGAAAAACTGTTTTTT

clone size: NA
J gene: TRBJ1-4
V gene: TRBV5-1
D gene: NA
CDR3 protein: CASSLMPGGSTNEKLFF
CDR3 DNA: TGCGCCAGCAGCCTTATGCCTGGGGGCTCAACTAATGAAAAACTGTTTTTT

clone size: NA
J gene: TRBJ2-2
V gene: TRBV5-1
D gene: NA
CDR3 protein: CASSSTGRDTGELFF
CDR3 DNA: TGCGCCAGCAGCTCCACGGGACGGGACACCGGGGAGCTGTTTTTT

clone size: NA
J gene: TRBJ2-1
V gene: TRBV2
D gene: TRBD2
CDR3 protein: CASRPTGAGGPSSYNEQFF
CDR3 DNA: TGTGCCAGCCGGCCCACTGGAGCGGGAGGGCCCAGCTCCTACAATGAGCAGTTCTTC

clone size: NA
J gene: TRBJ1-2
V gene: TRBV7-2
D gene: NA
CDR3 protein: CASSPETLNYGYTF
CDR3 DNA: TGTGCCAGCAGCCCAGAAACACTCAACTATGGCTACACCTTC

clone size: NA
J gene: TRBJ2-2
V gene: TRBV11-2
D gene: TRBD1
CDR3 protein: CASSQGQGYGELFF
CDR3 DNA: TGTGCCAGCAGCCAGGGACAGGGGTACGGGGAGCTGTTTTTT

clone size: NA
J gene: TRBJ2-3
V gene: TRBV6-5
D gene: NA
CDR3 protein: CASRRGGRDTQYF
CDR3 DNA: TGTGCCAGCCGTAGGGGGGGGCGAGATACGCAGTATTTT

clone size: NA
J gene: TRBJ2-5
V gene: TRBV2
D gene: TRBD2
CDR3 protein: CASSASGAGGTQYF
CDR3 DNA: TGTGCCAGCAGCGCCTCGGGTGCGGGAGGGACCCAGTACTTC

clone size: NA
J gene: TRBJ2-2
V gene: TRBV15
D gene: NA
CDR3 protein: CASRRASNTGELFF
CDR3 DNA: TGTGCCTCTCGGAGGGCCTCTAACACCGGGGAGCTGTTTTTT

clone size: once
J gene: TRBJ1-4
V gene: TRBV15
D gene: NA
CDR3 protein: CATAGSRNEKLFF
CDR3 DNA: TGTGCCACCGCCGGGAGTCGTAATGAAAAACTGTTTTTT

clone size: NA
J gene: TRBJ2-7
V gene: TRBV11-3
D gene: NA
CDR3 protein: CASSLGSGEQYF
CDR3 DNA: TGTGCCAGCAGCTTAGGGTCGGGAGAGCAGTACTTC

clone size: NA
J gene: TRBJ2-7
V gene: TRBV28
D gene: TRBD2
CDR3 protein: CASRPTGGRGEQYF
CDR3 DNA: TGTGCCAGCAGACCGACGGGAGGGCGGGGAGAGCAGTACTTC

clone size: NA
J gene: TRBJ2-7
V gene: TRBV11-2
D gene: TRBD2
CDR3 protein: CASSNLLAAISYEQYF
CDR3 DNA: TGTGCCAGCAGCAACCTCCTAGCGGCCATCTCCTACGAGCAGTACTTC

clone size: once
J gene: TRBJ2-5
V gene: TRBV19
D gene: TRBD2
CDR3 protein: CASSLTSGYEETQYF
CDR3 DNA: TGTGCCAGTAGTCTGACTAGCGGGTATGAAGAGACCCAGTACTTC